This is a list of T cell receptor beta chains from one sample in a study of T cells in Graves' hyperthyroidism and ophthalmopathy. Each CDR3 protein gets one entry after TCRdb re-called the multiplex PCR reads with MiXCR. Of 490,000 or so distinct CDR3 sequences in the sample, about 15% are singletons; the top ten hold about 31%. Sequencing was done on a sample of blood. These receptors originate from a woman aged 25 to 39 with Graves' ophthalmopathy. The CDR3 runs from the conserved cysteine through the conserved F or W. Fields, in order: D gene, clone size, V gene, J gene, CDR3 protein, CDR3 DNA. D genes are given only for firm matches. Only part of the rows carry a size: once, few, many, or a class if the clone is expanded.

d_gene: -; abundance: few; v_gene: TRBV4-2; j_gene: TRBJ2-5; CDR3aa: CASSQEGPLETQYF; CDR3nt: TGTGCCAGCAGCCAAGAGGGCCCGCTGGAGACCCAGTACTTC
d_gene: -; abundance: few; v_gene: TRBV30; j_gene: TRBJ2-2; CDR3aa: CAWSVLNTGELFF; CDR3nt: TGTGCCTGGAGTGTACTAAACACCGGGGAGCTGTTTTTT
d_gene: -; abundance: -; v_gene: TRBV20-1; j_gene: TRBJ2-5; CDR3aa: CSARDVILSGQETQYF; CDR3nt: TGCAGTGCTAGAGACGTCATTTTGAGCGGACAAGAGACCCAGTACTTC
d_gene: TRBD2; abundance: few; v_gene: TRBV7-3; j_gene: TRBJ2-1; CDR3aa: CASSLKGTAGKYNEQFF; CDR3nt: TGTGCCAGCAGCTTAAAGGGTACAGCGGGGAAGTACAATGAGCAGTTCTTC
d_gene: -; abundance: -; v_gene: TRBV19; j_gene: TRBJ2-1; CDR3aa: CASSVNSNEQFF; CDR3nt: TGTGCCAGTAGTGTTAACTCAAATGAGCAGTTCTTC
d_gene: TRBD1; abundance: few; v_gene: TRBV29-1; j_gene: TRBJ2-5; CDR3aa: CSVRDRGWETQYF; CDR3nt: TGCAGCGTTAGGGACAGGGGGTGGGAGACCCAGTACTTC
d_gene: -; abundance: many; v_gene: TRBV29-1; j_gene: TRBJ1-2; CDR3aa: CSVDPGNYGYTF; CDR3nt: TGCAGCGTTGATCCGGGGAACTATGGCTACACCTTC
d_gene: -; abundance: -; v_gene: TRBV11-2; j_gene: TRBJ1-3; CDR3aa: CASSLGSGANGNTIYF; CDR3nt: TGTGCCAGCAGCTTAGGATCAGGGGCAAACGGAAACACCATATATTTT
d_gene: TRBD2; abundance: many; v_gene: TRBV28; j_gene: TRBJ2-2; CDR3aa: CASSQTSGSNTGELFF; CDR3nt: TGTGCCAGCAGCCAAACTAGCGGGTCGAACACCGGGGAGCTGTTTTTT
d_gene: -; abundance: -; v_gene: TRBV6-2/TRBV6-3; j_gene: TRBJ2-7; CDR3aa: CASSYPVSGSYEQYF; CDR3nt: TGCGCCAGCAGTTATCCCGTGAGTGGGAGCTACGAGCAGTACTTC
d_gene: TRBD2; abundance: many; v_gene: TRBV2; j_gene: TRBJ2-1; CDR3aa: CASSEAASGTNEQFF; CDR3nt: TGTGCCAGCAGTGAGGCGGCTAGCGGGACCAATGAGCAGTTCTTC
d_gene: TRBD1; abundance: few; v_gene: TRBV19; j_gene: TRBJ2-7; CDR3aa: CASSIPGQLYEQYF; CDR3nt: TGTGCCAGTAGTATCCCGGGACAGCTCTACGAGCAGTACTTC
d_gene: TRBD2; abundance: many; v_gene: TRBV12-3/TRBV12-4; j_gene: TRBJ2-7; CDR3aa: CASTGGAYEQYF; CDR3nt: TGTGCCAGCACCGGGGGGGCCTACGAGCAGTACTTC
d_gene: -; abundance: many; v_gene: TRBV20-1; j_gene: TRBJ1-5; CDR3aa: CSARDRPSNQPQHF; CDR3nt: TGCAGTGCTAGAGATAGACCATCAAATCAGCCCCAGCATTTT
d_gene: TRBD2; abundance: -; v_gene: TRBV6-1; j_gene: TRBJ2-3; CDR3aa: CASTPTSGRENTQYF; CDR3nt: TGTGCCAGCACCCCGACTAGCGGGAGGGAAAATACGCAGTATTTT
d_gene: TRBD2; abundance: few; v_gene: TRBV7-9; j_gene: TRBJ2-2; CDR3aa: CASSRLAGGYTGELFF; CDR3nt: TGTGCCAGCAGCAGACTAGCGGGAGGTTACACCGGGGAGCTGTTTTTT
d_gene: -; abundance: -; v_gene: TRBV19; j_gene: TRBJ2-2; CDR3aa: CASYGLRGLFF; CDR3nt: TGTGCCAGTTACGGGCTGCGGGGACTGTTTTTT